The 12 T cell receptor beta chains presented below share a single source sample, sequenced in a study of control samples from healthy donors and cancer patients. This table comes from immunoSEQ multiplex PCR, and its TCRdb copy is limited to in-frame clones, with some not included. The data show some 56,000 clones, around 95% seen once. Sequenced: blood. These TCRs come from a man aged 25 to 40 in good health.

The chain's CDR3 is CASSLDRGSPLHF. The CDR3 region has the DNA TGTGCCAGCAGCTTAGATCGCGGTTCACCCCTCCACTTT. This chain joins TRBV11-3 and TRBJ1-6, with D unclear. CDR1 SGHNT and CDR2 YENEEA come from the germline V gene. The CDR3 is 13 residues long. The germline V and J ends were trimmed by 0 bases and 9 bases, with 6 bases remaining between them.

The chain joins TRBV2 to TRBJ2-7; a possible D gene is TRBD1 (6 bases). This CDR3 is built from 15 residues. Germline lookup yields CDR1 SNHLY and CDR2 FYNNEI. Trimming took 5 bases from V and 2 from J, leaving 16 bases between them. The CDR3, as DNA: TGTGCCAGCAGTAGGACAGATATCACTACCTACGAGCAGTACTTC. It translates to CASSRTDITTYEQYF.

CDR3 DNA: TGTGCCAGCAGCTCACGGACAGGTCTCCGGGAGCTGTTTTTT. Amino acids: CASSSRTGLRELFF. The chain uses TRBV13 and TRBJ2-2; TRBD1 agrees at 7 bases. CDR3 size: 14 residues. The V gene's germline CDR1 is PRHDT and CDR2 FYEKMQ (reference sequence). V shed 4 bases, J shed 9 bases, and the junction held 8 bases outside the gene matches.

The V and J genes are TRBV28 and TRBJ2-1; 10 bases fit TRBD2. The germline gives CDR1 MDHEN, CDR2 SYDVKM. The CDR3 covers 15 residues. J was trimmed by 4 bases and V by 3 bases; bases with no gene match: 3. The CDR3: CASSFFSGRYNEQFF. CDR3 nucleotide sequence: TGTGCCAGCAGTTTTTTTAGCGGGAGGTACAATGAGCAGTTCTTC.

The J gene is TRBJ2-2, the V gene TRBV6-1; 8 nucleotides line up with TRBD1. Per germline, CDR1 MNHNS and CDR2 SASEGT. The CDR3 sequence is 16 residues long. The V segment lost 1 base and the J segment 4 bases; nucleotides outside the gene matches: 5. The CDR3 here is CASSEVQGASTGELFF. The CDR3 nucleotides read TGTGCCAGCAGTGAAGTTCAGGGGGCGAGCACCGGGGAGCTGTTTTTT.

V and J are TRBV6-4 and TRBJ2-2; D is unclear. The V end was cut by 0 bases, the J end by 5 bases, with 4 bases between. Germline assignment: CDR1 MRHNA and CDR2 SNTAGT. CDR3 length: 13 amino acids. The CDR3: CASSDSGTGELFF. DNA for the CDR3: TGTGCCAGCAGTGACTCGGGTACCGGGGAGCTGTTTTTT.

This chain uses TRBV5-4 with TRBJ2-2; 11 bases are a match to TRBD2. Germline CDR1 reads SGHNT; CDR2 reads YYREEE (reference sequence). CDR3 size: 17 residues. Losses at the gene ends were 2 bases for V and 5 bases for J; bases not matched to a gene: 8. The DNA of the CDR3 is TGTGCCAGCAGCTTCTTAGCGGGAGGGCCGCGAACCGGGGAGCTGTTTTTT. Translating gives CASSFLAGGPRTGELFF. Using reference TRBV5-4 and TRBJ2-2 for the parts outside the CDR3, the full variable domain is ETGVTQSPTHLIKTRGQQVTLRCSSQSGHNTVSWYQQALGQGPQFIFQYYREEENGRGNFPPRFSGLQFPNYSSELNVNALELDDSALYLCASSFLAGGPRTGELFFGEGSRLTVL.

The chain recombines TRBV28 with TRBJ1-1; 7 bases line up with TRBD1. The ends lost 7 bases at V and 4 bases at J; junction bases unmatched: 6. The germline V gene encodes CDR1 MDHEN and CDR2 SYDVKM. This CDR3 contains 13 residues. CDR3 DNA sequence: TGTGCCAGCACCTTCACAGGGGCCACTGAAGCTTTCTTT. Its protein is CASTFTGATEAFF.

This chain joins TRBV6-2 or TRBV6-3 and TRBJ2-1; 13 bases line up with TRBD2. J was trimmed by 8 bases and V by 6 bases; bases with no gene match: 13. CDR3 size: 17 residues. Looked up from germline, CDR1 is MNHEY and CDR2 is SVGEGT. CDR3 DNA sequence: TGTGCCAGCAGCTATTACCACGGACTAGCGGGAGTCGATGAGCAGTTCTTC. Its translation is CASSYYHGLAGVDEQFF.

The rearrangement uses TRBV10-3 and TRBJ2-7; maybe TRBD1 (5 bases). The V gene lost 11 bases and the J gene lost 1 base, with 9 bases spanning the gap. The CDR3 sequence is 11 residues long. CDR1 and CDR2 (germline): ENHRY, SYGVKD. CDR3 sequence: CAVRQSYEQYF. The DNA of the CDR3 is TGTGCCGTGCGACAGTCCTACGAGCAGTACTTC.

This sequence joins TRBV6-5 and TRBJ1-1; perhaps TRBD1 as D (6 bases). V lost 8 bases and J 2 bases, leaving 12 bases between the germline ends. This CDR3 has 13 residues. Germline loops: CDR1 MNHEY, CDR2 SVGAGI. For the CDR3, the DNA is TGTGCCAGCTGCCGGGACACAAACACTGAAGCTTTCTTT. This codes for CASCRDTNTEAFF.

The CDR3 DNA reads as TGTGCCAGTAGTATGGGCCGGCCCTATAGCAATCAGCCCCAGCATTTT. Its protein product is CASSMGRPYSNQPQHF. V and J are TRBV19 and TRBJ1-5, with D hard to call. The V gene lost 3 bases and the J gene lost 0 bases, with 12 bases spanning the gap. This CDR3 comprises 16 residues. The germline gives CDR1 LNHDA, CDR2 SQIVND (reference sequence).